The source of this T cell receptor (beta chain) is a study of beta chain features in type 1 diabetes. General study findings and limits: In all four CD4+ subsets, TCRB CDR3 length was significantly, moderately reduced in type 1 diabetes.

Every isolated RNA sample was fully reverse transcribed, so sequencing captured expressed TCRB transcripts. Reads from naive, central memory and regulatory T cell samples averaged roughly 3.6 million. Libraries were prepared by immunoSEQ multiplex PCR; TCRdb keeps only in-frame clonotypes and omits some of them. This sample carries around 340,000 clones, roughly 9% of them seen once, and the ten largest clones take about 1%. This clone was found a few times. Its antigen is currently unknown. Germline CDR1 reads SGHAT; CDR2 reads FQNNGV. Trimming cost V 6 bases and J 10 bases; bases outside gene matches: 7. This CDR3 contains 12 residues.

The receptor was derived from a man between 25 and 39 years old with type 1 diabetes. The chain is built from TRBV11-2 and TRBJ2-3; 7 bases line up with TRBD1. The sequenced sample was central memory CD4+ T cells from blood. CDR3 DNA: TGTGCCAGCAGTCAAATCACAGGGGCGCAGTATTTT. This gives the protein CASSQITGAQYF.